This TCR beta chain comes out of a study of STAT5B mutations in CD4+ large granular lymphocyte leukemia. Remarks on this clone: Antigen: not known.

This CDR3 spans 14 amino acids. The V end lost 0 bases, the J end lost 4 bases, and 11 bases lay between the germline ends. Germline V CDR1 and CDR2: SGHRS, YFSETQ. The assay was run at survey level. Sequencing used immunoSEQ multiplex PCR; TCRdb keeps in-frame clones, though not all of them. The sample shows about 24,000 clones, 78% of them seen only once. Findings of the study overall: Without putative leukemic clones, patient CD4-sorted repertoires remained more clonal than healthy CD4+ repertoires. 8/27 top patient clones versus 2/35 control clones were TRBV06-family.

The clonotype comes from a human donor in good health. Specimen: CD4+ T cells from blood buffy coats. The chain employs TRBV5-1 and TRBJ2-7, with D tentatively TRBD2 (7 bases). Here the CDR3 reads CASSLEGGRYEQYF. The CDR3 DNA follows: TGCGCCAGCAGCTTGGAGGGGGGGAGGTACGAGCAGTACTTC.